Included here is one TCR beta chain sequence, with context. Its antigen is unknown. No quality values exist for individual bases; no much larger clone is one base distant. These data belong to a study of T cell responses to AZD1222 COVID-19 vaccine (dated by TCRdb to about 2021). In the study overall: TCR sequencing covered roughly 230 trial participants: 200 to 210 given two doses of AZD1222 and about 26 given two doses of MenACWY control vaccine. Trial participants were enrolled by age into 18-55, 56-69 and 70-plus year subgroups, with 148, 28 and 57 TCR-sequenced participants respectively. On the study overall, not on this receptor specifically: Participants were mostly white British, with more females than males. The authors suggested clonal diversity may have been underestimated. The 56-69-year group was small, and its depth increase did not reach significance, likely because of low power. Reportedly, close to half of the unique spike-specific TCRs recognized epitopes lying outside the regions that are mutated in the B.1.351 and B.1.1.7 variants. Because no day 14 peak-response samples were available, the repertoires could be characterized only after the peak T cell response. Only 5 to 7 AZD1222 recipients were SARS-CoV-2 seropositive at baseline, limiting conclusions about previously exposed vaccinees. Spike-specific TCR breadth and depth rose significantly after two AZD1222 doses compared with day 0 and with MenACWY recipients. The whole spike protein was spanned by vaccine-associated CD4 TCRs, and dominant responses were seen in regions 160-218 and 743-854.

The CDR3 regions of human TCRbeta chains were analyzed by immunosequencing. The paper's processing steps were these. TCRs in the repertoires were matched against a reference library of SARS-CoV-2-specific TCRs that had been generated with the MIRA antigen-specificity platform. Breadth was defined as the fraction of unique TCRs that were SARS-CoV-2-associated. Depth was defined as the fraction of total T cells that were SARS-CoV-2-associated. Using the MIRA data, each spike-specific TCR was assigned both to the spike region to which the TCR was reactive and to a CD4 or CD8 class. Log10-transformed breadth and depth values were compared by one-way ANOVA with Sidak's multiple comparisons tests. TCRdb's version of the immuneACCESS table is confined to in-frame rearrangements and falls short of the full clone set. An unresolved V gene accounts for under half of the shortfall where checked; the remainder is of unknown origin. V, J and clone size are taken as reported in that table, and D and trimming were inferred from the DNA itself. The sample includes tens of thousands of clones, with around nine tenths observed a single time. The top ten clonotypes cover approximately 4.5% of the sample.

The time point label, as the study defines it: baseline before first vaccination. Explained via the paper, the treatment or condition label denotes: meningococcal conjugate vaccine given as trial control. The vaccinee samples were drawn from two UK trials, COV001 and COV002, one of which was a single-blind randomized controlled phase 2/3 trial testing AZD1222 (ChAdOx1 nCoV-19) in healthy adults. For TCRbeta chain sequencing, PBMC samples were collected from trial participants at day 0 and at day 28 after the second dose. Taken from the germline V gene (reference sequence), the CDR1 and CDR2 loops are SEHNR and FQNEAQ. From the cysteine through the phenylalanine, the CDR3 covers 14 amino acids. The only DNA kept is the CDR3, 42 bases in frame from the first base. Between the V and J ends, shortened by 6 bases and 1 base respectively, the junction contains 10 bases.

The specimen comprised peripheral blood, sampled on day 0 of MenACWY control vaccination. This sequence originates from an adult in good health. The rearrangement combines TRBV7-9 with TRBJ1-5, with the D segment identity uncertain. The CDR3 corresponds to CASSFRGSNQPQHF. In nucleotide form, the sequence is TGTGCCAGCAGTTTCCGGGGAAGCAATCAGCCCCAGCATTTT. The reference TRBV7-9 and TRBJ1-5 proteins fill in what lies around the CDR3, so the full variable domain reads DTGVSQNPRHKITKRGQNVTFRCDPISEHNRLYWYRQTLGQGPEFLTYFQNEAQLEKSRLLSDRFSAERPKGSFSTLEIQRTEQGDSAMYLCASSFRGSNQPQHFGDGTRLSIL.